The sequence of this TCR beta chain was determined in a study of a mutant IDH1 vaccine in newly diagnosed glioma. Whole-study context: Patients were pretreated with radiotherapy, temozolomide, or both, mostly both.

Overall study findings and caveats: Patients showed vaccine-induced immune responses at a rate of roughly 93%.

Produced via immunoSEQ multiplex PCR; TCRdb's table is partial and in-frame only. The data show 52,000 or so clones, roughly three quarters seen once. Noted time point: week 23, last vaccination. Vaccination used 300 ug of mutant IDH1 20-mer peptide per dose, with topical imiquimod. As to this clone: No antigen is known for it.

Germline CDR1 reads SGDLS; CDR2 reads YYNGEE. V lost 4 bases to trimming and J lost 3 bases, with 10 bases between them. The CDR3 is made up of 13 amino acids. This chain joins TRBV9 and TRBJ1-2; D is unclear. The receptor's source is a middle-aged woman with glioma. Some clones in this sample may be carry-over from other donors' samples. The source was PBMCs, collected from a glioma patient whose treatment included an IDH1 peptide vaccine. The CDR3 is CASSPVGDYGYTF. The CDR3 DNA is TGTGCCAGCAGCCCCGTCGGGGACTATGGCTACACCTTC.